This paragraph covers one T cell receptor (beta chain) sequence. The source of the sample is a study of cytomegalovirus exposure and HLA in healthy donors. This CDR3 has 14 amino acids. V was shortened by 6 bases and J by 2 bases, with 14 bases between the two germline ends. Germline values: CDR1 KGHSH, CDR2 LQKENI. With 60 Vbeta and 13 Jbeta primers, the PCR was carried out. This table comes from immunoSEQ multiplex PCR, and its TCRdb copy is limited to in-frame clones, with some not included. Among approximately 76,000 clones listed, 55% to 75% were seen once. Source material: PBMCs. This sequence joins TRBV18 and TRBJ2-7, with D perhaps TRBD1 (6 bases). This receptor was identified in a man aged 30 to 39 in good health and CMV-seropositive. The CDR3: CASSPDRPPYEQYF. DNA for the CDR3: TGTGCCAGCTCGCCTGACAGGCCCCCCTACGAGCAGTACTTC.